The clone carrying this TCR beta chain was observed once. What it binds is unknown. This sample was included in a study of T cell responses to AZD1222 COVID-19 vaccine. Study-wide points: Baseline seropositivity occurred in only a handful of AZD1222 recipients. Compared with day 0, the breadth and depth of the Spike-specific TCR repertoire rose significantly after two doses of AZD1222. Most donors were white British and more were female, and clonal diversity was possibly underestimated. The study found vaccine-associated CD4 TCRs spanning spike, dominant at 160-218 and 743-854.

CDR1 and CDR2 from the germline V gene are MNHNS and SASEGT. The CDR3 totals 16 residues. Trimming left V 2 bases short and J 3 bases short, with 14 bases between. The data were produced by immunoSEQ multiplex PCR, yet TCRdb's version contains in-frame clones alone and is incomplete. Here the sample spans about 160,000 clones, about 90% being singletons. This specimen was peripheral blood, taken on day 0 of MenACWY control vaccination. The TCR originated in an adult in good health. The rearrangement links TRBV6-1 to TRBJ2-1; no definite D call. This CDR3 reads CASSELGSSFYNEQFF. In nucleotides, the CDR3 is TGTGCCAGCAGTGAATTAGGCAGCTCCTTCTACAATGAGCAGTTCTTC.